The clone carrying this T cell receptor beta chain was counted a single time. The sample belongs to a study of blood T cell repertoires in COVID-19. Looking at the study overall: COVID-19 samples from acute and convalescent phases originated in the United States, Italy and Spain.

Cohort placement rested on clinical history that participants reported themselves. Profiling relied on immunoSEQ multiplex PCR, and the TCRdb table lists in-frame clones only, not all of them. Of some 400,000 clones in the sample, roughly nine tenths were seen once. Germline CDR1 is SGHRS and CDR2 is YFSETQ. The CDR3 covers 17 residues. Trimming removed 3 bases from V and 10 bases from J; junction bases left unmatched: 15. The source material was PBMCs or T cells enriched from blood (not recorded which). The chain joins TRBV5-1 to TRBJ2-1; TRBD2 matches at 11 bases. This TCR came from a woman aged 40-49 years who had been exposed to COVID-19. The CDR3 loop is CASSWPGVAGGQIEQFF. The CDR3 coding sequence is TGCGCCAGCAGCTGGCCGGGGGTAGCGGGAGGGCAAATCGAGCAGTTCTTC.